Below, 18 T cell receptor beta chains from the same sample are listed, as sequenced in a study of STAT3 mutations in large granular lymphocyte leukemia. Sequenced by immunoSEQ multiplex PCR; TCRdb stores in-frame clones only, minus some. The sample carries some 17,000 clones, 84% recorded once. Their target antigens are unknown. The study, taken as a whole, reports: Every T-cell large granular lymphocyte leukemia patient had at least one immunodominant TCR beta clonotype.

Sequences were obtained from peripheral blood mononuclear cells. Every receptor here comes from a man in his fifties with T-cell large granular lymphocyte leukemia. Some clones in this sample may be carry-over from other donors' samples.

The rearrangement uses TRBV4-2 and TRBJ2-4; D call uncertain. This CDR3 is built from 15 residues. The V gene lost 0 bases and the J gene lost 6 bases, with 12 bases spanning the gap. CDR1 LGHNA and CDR2 YNFKEQ come from the germline V gene. CDR3 residues: CASSQETAEANIQYF. The CDR3 bases are TGTGCCAGCAGCCAAGAAACAGCCGAGGCAAACATTCAGTACTTC.

J is TRBJ1-3 and V is TRBV28; 9 bases line up with TRBD1. This CDR3 spans 15 amino acids. The trim removed 3 bases at V and 4 bases at J, leaving 4 bases unmatched. Germline CDR1 is MDHEN and CDR2 is SYDVKM. The CDR3 nucleotides are TGTGCCAGCAGTTTGGGGACAGGGACGGGAAACACCATATATTTT. Translating gives CASSLGTGTGNTIYF.

This rearrangement joins TRBV30 to TRBJ1-5; the match to TRBD1 covers 7 bases. Germline V CDR1 and CDR2: GTSNPN, SVGIG (reference sequence). The CDR3 runs 15 residues. The V gene end was trimmed by 4 bases and the J gene end by 4 bases; junction bases not matched to a gene: 10. Here the CDR3 reads CAWNTGTEVNQPQHF. In nucleotides, the CDR3 is TGTGCCTGGAATACCGGGACAGAGGTTAATCAGCCCCAGCATTTT. Full variable domain (rest looked up from reference TRBV30 and TRBJ1-5): SQTIHQWPATLVQPVGSPLSLECTVEGTSNPNLYWYRQAAGRGLQLLFYSVGIGQISSEVPQNLSASRPQDRQFILSSKKLLLSDSGFYLCAWNTGTEVNQPQHFGDGTRLSIL.

The chain employs TRBV11-2 and TRBJ2-7; a weak D match, TRBD2 (6 bases). Per the germline V gene, CDR1 is SGHAT and CDR2 is FQNNGV. Trimming left V 5 bases short and J 7 bases short, with 9 bases between. This CDR3 region has 11 residues. CDR3 region: CASSAAGEQYF. Written as DNA, the CDR3 is TGTGCCAGCAGCGCCGCGGGGGAGCAGTACTTC.

The CDR3 spells CASSLKRSYEQYF. In DNA, the CDR3 is TGTGCCAGCAGCTTAAAACGATCCTACGAGCAGTACTTC. The V call is TRBV7-2, the J call TRBJ2-7, with unresolved D. The CDR3 covers 13 residues. Trimming removed 2 bases from V and 1 base from J, with 6 bases in between. CDR1 SGHTA and CDR2 FQGNSA come from the germline V gene.

The V gene is TRBV6-4, the J gene TRBJ2-2, with D unclear. V was trimmed by 3 bases and J by 6 bases, leaving 8 bases between them. From germline, CDR1 is MRHNA and CDR2 SNTAGT. The CDR3 runs to 13 residues. CDR3 nucleotides: TGTGCCAGCAGTGAGGGTTCCCCCGGGGAGCTGTTTTTT. Translating gives CASSEGSPGELFF.

The chain has TRBV23-1 and TRBJ1-5, with a tentative D call TRBD1 (6 bases). TRBV23-1 is given ORF status, its function remaining uncertain. CDR3 length: 14 amino acids. The germline V and J ends were trimmed by 3 bases and 2 bases, with 8 bases remaining between them. The CDR3 protein is CASSHRGCNQPQHF. The CDR3 bases are TGCGCCAGCAGTCACAGGGGTTGCAATCAGCCCCAGCATTTT.

V and J are TRBV7-9 and TRBJ2-2; 8 bases align to TRBD2. V shed 3 bases and J 6 bases; nucleotides not matched to a gene: 9. Germline CDR1 SEHNR, CDR2 FQNEAQ (reference sequence). The CDR3 totals 16 residues. The CDR3 DNA is TGTGCCAGCAGCTTGAACAGCGGGAGTATGGCCGGGGAGCTGTTTTTT. It yields the protein CASSLNSGSMAGELFF.

The rearrangement uses TRBV10-2 and TRBJ2-1; 9 bases are shared with TRBD1. Germline CDR1 is WSHSY and CDR2 is SAAADI. There are 11 residues in the CDR3. Trimming removed 5 bases from V and 12 bases from J; junction bases left unmatched: 2. CDR3 region: CASSPDRGQFF. CDR3 nucleotides: TGCGCCAGCAGTCCGGACAGGGGGCAGTTCTTC.

This rearrangement joins TRBV4-1 to TRBJ1-2, with D perhaps TRBD1 (5 bases). Germline lookup yields CDR1 MGHRA and CDR2 YSYEKL. The V end was cut by 0 bases, the J end by 2 bases, with 13 bases between. This CDR3 has 16 amino acids. CDR3: CASSQDGAGRNYGYTF. In DNA, the CDR3 is TGCGCCAGCAGCCAAGATGGGGCAGGGCGGAACTATGGCTACACCTTC.

The genes are TRBV7-2 and TRBJ2-7, with a weak D call TRBD2 (5 bases). CDR1 and CDR2 (germline): SGHTA, FQGNSA. The CDR3 is 14 amino acids. Trimming left V 3 bases short and J 6 bases short, with 15 bases between. DNA for the CDR3: TGTGCCAGCAGCTTCTCAGCGCTAGAGGGCGAGCAGTACTTC. Its protein is CASSFSALEGEQYF.

This chain uses TRBV25-1 with TRBJ1-1; tentative D call: TRBD1 (6 bases). Deletions cut 5 bases from V and 0 bases from J, with 10 bases between. CDR1 and CDR2 from the germline V gene are MGHDK and SYGVNS. The CDR3 totals 14 residues. As DNA, the CDR3 is TGTGCCAGCAGTACAGGGATTGTGAACACTGAAGCTTTCTTT. Its translation: CASSTGIVNTEAFF.

CDR3 coding DNA: TGCGCCAGCAGCTTGGTCCCCAAAGTGATCTACGAGCAGTACTTC. Protein sequence: CASSLVPKVIYEQYF. The chain recombines TRBV5-1 with TRBJ2-7; D not resolved. Per the germline V gene, CDR1 is SGHRS and CDR2 is YFSETQ. Trimming stripped 0 bases from V and 3 bases from J, with 13 bases between. This CDR3 has 15 residues.

The chain couples TRBV5-1 to TRBJ2-3, with TRBD2 matching 7 bases. The CDR3 length is 14 residues. The J segment lost 1 base and the V segment lost 3 bases, leaving 2 bases of the junction unmatched. CDR1 and CDR2 (germline): SGHRS, YFSETQ. CDR3 coding DNA: TGCGCCAGCAGCTCCGCGGGGGGCACAGATACGCAGTATTTT. Amino acids: CASSSAGGTDTQYF.

This chain uses TRBV2 with TRBJ2-1, with 10 bases that match TRBD2. CDR1 is SNHLY, CDR2 FYNNEI, per germline. The J segment lost 7 bases and the V segment lost 5 bases, leaving 5 bases of the junction unmatched. CDR3 length: 14 residues. The CDR3 DNA reads TGTGCCAGCAGTCAGAAGCGGGAGGGTAATGAGCAGTTCTTC. This codes for CASSQKREGNEQFF.

This clone appeared a single time. The gene calls are TRBV10-3 and TRBJ1-6, with a weak D call TRBD1 (5 bases). Germline V gene lookup returns CDR1 ENHRY and CDR2 SYGVKD. CDR3 size: 17 residues. Between the trimmed V and J ends, which lost 0 bases and 0 bases, there was a span of 9 bases. CDR3 nucleotides: TGTGCCATCAGTGAGTCGGGACTGAGCTCCTATAATTCACCCCTCCACTTT. This codes for CAISESGLSSYNSPLHF.

This clone occurred once. The J gene is TRBJ2-5, the V gene TRBV5-1, with 15 positions matching TRBD2. Trimming at V came to 4 bases and at J to 5 bases, leaving 9 bases not matched to a gene. Germline CDR1 SGHRS, CDR2 YFSETQ. The CDR3 is 17 amino acids. CDR3 amino acids: CASSKGTSGGSRETQYF. CDR3 DNA sequence: TGCGCCAGCAGCAAAGGGACTAGCGGGGGGAGCCGGGAGACCCAGTACTTC.

In nucleotides, the CDR3 is TGTGCCAGCAGCTTGGTAGGGGGTAGCGGAACCTACGAGCAGTACTTC. Translation gives CASSLVGGSGTYEQYF. The genes are TRBV5-4 and TRBJ2-7; D assignment may be TRBD1 or TRBD2 (6 bases each). The CDR3 is 16 residues long. Trimming cost V 0 bases and J 2 bases, with 15 bases left between them. The V gene's germline CDR1 is SGHNT and CDR2 YYREEE (reference sequence).